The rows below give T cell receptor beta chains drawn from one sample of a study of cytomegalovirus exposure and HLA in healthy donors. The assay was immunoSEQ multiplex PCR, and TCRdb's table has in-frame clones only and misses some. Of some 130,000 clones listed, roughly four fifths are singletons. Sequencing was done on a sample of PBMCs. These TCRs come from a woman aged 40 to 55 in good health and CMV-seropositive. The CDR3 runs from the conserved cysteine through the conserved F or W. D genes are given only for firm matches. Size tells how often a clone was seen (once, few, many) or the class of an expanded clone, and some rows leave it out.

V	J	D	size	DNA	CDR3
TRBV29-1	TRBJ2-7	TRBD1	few	TGCAGCGTTAAAGGGGGACAGGGCTTTAGGGACGAGCAGTACTTC	CSVKGGQGFRDEQYF
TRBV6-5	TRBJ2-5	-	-	TGTGCCAGCACGTATCACAGGGACGGCCAAGAGACCCAGTACTTC	CASTYHRDGQETQYF
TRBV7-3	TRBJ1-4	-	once	TGTGCCAGCAGCAGCGGGGTAGGAGAAAAACTGTTTTTT	CASSSGVGEKLFF
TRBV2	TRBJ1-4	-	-	TGTGCCAGCAGCGATCTGGGGGGTACTAATGAAAAACTGTTTTTT	CASSDLGGTNEKLFF
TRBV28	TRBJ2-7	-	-	TGTGCCAGCAGTCCCACTTACGAGCAGTACTTC	CASSPTYEQYF
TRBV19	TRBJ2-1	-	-	TGTGCCAGTAGTAGATCGGGGAATGAGCAGTTCTTC	CASSRSGNEQFF
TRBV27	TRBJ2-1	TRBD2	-	TGTGCCAGCAGACAGCGGGGGGGCCCAAATGAGCAGTTCTTC	CASRQRGGPNEQFF
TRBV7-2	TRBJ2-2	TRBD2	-	TGTGCCAGCAGCACACGGACTAGCGGGATGAACACCGGGGAGCTGTTTTTT	CASSTRTSGMNTGELFF
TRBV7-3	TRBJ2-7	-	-	TGTGCCAGCAGCCCCATGATGGGGGGAGACGAGCAGTACTTC	CASSPMMGGDEQYF
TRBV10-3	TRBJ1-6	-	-	TGTGCCATCAGTGAGTCGGCCACTAATTCACCCCTCCACTTT	CAISESATNSPLHF
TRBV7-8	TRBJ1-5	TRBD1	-	TGTGCCAGCAGCCCAACCCGACAGGGTGAGCAGCCCCAGCATTTT	CASSPTRQGEQPQHF
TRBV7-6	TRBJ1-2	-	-	TGTGCCAGCACCCTTACGGGGGAGCCCTATGGCTACACCTTC	CASTLTGEPYGYTF
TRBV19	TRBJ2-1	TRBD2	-	TGTGCCAGTACCTCGGGACTAGCGGGGTCCTACAATGAGCAGTTCTTC	CASTSGLAGSYNEQFF
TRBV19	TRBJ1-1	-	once	TGTGCCAGTAGTATAGATAGATTGAACACTGAAGCTTTCTTT	CASSIDRLNTEAFF
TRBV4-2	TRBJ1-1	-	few	TGTGCCAGCAGCCAAGAGCAGGGTTACACTGAAGCTTTCTTT	CASSQEQGYTEAFF
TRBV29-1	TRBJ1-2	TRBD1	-	TGCAGCGTTGACGAGGGGGCCCTCTATGGCTACACCTTC	CSVDEGALYGYTF
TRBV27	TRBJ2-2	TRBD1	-	TGTGCCAGCGGAGGCCGGGACAGAGCCAACACCGGGGAGCTGTTTTTT	CASGGRDRANTGELFF
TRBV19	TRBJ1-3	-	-	TGTGCCAGTAGTCCCGCCCGGGACTTCTCTGGAAACACCATATATTTT	CASSPARDFSGNTIYF
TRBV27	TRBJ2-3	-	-	TGTGCCAGCAGTTTAATCGAAGGGGTAGGCACAGATACGCAGTATTTT	CASSLIEGVGTDTQYF
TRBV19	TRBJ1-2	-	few	TGTGCCAGTAGTATTGGGGGGACGGATGGCTACACCTTC	CASSIGGTDGYTF
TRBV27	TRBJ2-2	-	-	TGTGCCAGCAGTTCCCAGGACATATTCAACACCGGGGAGCTGTTTTTT	CASSSQDIFNTGELFF
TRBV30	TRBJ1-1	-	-	TGTGCCTGGAGTGTACAGGCAGGTATGAACACTGAAGCTTTCTTT	CAWSVQAGMNTEAFF
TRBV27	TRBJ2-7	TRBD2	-	TGTGCCAGCAGTGCCTATCTAGCGGGAGTCCCATGGGAGCAGTACTTC	CASSAYLAGVPWEQYF
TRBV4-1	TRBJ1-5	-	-	TGCGCCAGCAGCCAAGAGAGGCTCGCTCAGCCCCAGCATTTT	CASSQERLAQPQHF
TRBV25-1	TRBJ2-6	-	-	TGTGCCAGCAGTGAAACGACAGACTCTGGGGCCAACGTCCTGACTTTC	CASSETTDSGANVLTF
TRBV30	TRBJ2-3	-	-	TGTGCCTGTCGCAGCGACCGGGATACGCAGTATTTT	CACRSDRDTQYF
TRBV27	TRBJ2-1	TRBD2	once	TGTGCCAGTACCCTAATCGGGGGGGCTCTTCGGAATGAGCAGTTCTTC	CASTLIGGALRNEQFF
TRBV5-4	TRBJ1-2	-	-	TGTGCCACCACCCGGGATCAATATGGCTACACCTTC	CATTRDQYGYTF
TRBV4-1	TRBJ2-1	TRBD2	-	TGCGCCAGCAGCCAAGAAACTAGCGGGGGGGTTAATGAGCAGTTCTTC	CASSQETSGGVNEQFF
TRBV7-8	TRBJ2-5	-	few	TGTGCCAGCAGCATGGCTTTCGGGAGTATCCAAGAGACCCAGTACTTC	CASSMAFGSIQETQYF
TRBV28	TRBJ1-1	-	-	TGTGCCAGCAGTTTAATCGACAGGGAAGCTTTCTTT	CASSLIDREAFF
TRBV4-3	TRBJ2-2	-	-	TGCGCCAGCAGCCAAGATCCACCCAGAGGGGAGCTGTTTTTT	CASSQDPPRGELFF
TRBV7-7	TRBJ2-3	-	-	TGTGCTAGCAGCTTAGCAGAGGATGATACGCAGTATTTT	CASSLAEDDTQYF
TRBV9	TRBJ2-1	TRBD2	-	TGTGCCAGCAGCGTAATTGGGACTAGCGGGAGAGGGCCCAATGAGCAGTTCTTC	CASSVIGTSGRGPNEQFF
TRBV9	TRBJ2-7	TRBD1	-	TGTGCCAGCAGCCCTGGGACAGGGGGGGCCTACGAGCAGTACTTC	CASSPGTGGAYEQYF
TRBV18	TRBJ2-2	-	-	TGTGCCAGCTCATCATACACCGGGGAGCTGTTTTTT	CASSSYTGELFF
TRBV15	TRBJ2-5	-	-	TGTGCCACCAGCAGTAAATTGGGGGGGACCCAGTACTTC	CATSSKLGGTQYF